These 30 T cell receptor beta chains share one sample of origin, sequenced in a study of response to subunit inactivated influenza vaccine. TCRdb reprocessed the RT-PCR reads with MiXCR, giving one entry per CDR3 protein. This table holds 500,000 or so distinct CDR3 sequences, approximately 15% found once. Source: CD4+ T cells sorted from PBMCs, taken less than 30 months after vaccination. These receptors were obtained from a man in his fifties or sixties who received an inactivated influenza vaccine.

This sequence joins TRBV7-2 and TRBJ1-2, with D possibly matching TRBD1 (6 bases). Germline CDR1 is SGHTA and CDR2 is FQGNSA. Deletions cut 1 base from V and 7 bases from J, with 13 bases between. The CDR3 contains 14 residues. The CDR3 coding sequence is TGTGCCAGCAGCTTAGAGGCAGGGGCTGGTGGCTACACCTTC. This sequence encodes CASSLEAGAGGYTF.

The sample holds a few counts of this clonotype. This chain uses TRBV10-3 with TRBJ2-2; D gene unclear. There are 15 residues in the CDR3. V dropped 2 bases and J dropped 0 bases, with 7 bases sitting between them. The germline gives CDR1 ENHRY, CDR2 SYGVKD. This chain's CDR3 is CAISEGRANTGELFF. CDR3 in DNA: TGTGCCATCAGTGAGGGTAGGGCGAACACCGGGGAGCTGTTTTTT.

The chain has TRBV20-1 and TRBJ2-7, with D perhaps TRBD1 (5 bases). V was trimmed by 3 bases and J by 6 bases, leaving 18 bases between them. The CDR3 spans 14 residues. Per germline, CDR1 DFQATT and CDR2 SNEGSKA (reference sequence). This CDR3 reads CSARVGPAQGEQYF. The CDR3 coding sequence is TGCAGTGCTAGGGTCGGACCAGCCCAGGGCGAGCAGTACTTC.

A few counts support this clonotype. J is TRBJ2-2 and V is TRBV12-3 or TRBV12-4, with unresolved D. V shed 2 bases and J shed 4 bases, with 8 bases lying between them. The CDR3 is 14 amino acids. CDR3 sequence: CASSLLGITGELFF. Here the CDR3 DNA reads TGTGCCAGCAGTTTATTGGGGATCACCGGGGAGCTGTTTTTT.

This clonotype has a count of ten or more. In DNA, the CDR3 is TGCAGCGTTGGCAGGGCCTACAATGAGCAGTTCTTC. This encodes CSVGRAYNEQFF. The rearrangement uses TRBV29-1 and TRBJ2-1, with D perhaps matching TRBD1 (5 bases). CDR1 is SQVTM and CDR2 is ANQGSEA in the germline V gene. Trimming took off 4 bases at V and 2 bases at J, with 6 bases between the two ends. CDR3 length: 12 amino acids.

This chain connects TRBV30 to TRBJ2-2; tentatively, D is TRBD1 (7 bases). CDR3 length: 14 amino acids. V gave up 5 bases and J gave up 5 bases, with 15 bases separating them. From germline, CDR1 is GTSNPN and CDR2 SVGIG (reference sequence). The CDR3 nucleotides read TGTGCCTGGGGCCAGGGGGGCTGGACCGGGGAGCTGTTTTTT. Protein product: CAWGQGGWTGELFF.

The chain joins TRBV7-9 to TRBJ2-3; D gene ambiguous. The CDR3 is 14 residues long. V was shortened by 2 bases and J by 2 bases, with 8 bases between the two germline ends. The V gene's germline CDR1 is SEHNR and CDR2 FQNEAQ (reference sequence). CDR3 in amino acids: CASSLTSNTDTQYF. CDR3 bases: TGTGCCAGCAGCTTAACTTCCAACACAGATACGCAGTATTTT.

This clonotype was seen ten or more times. The CDR3 nucleotides are TGTGCCAGCAGTGCCTCGTCCCGGGACAGGGGTCCCTATGGCTACACCTTC. It specifies CASSASSRDRGPYGYTF. The V call is TRBV6-1, the J call TRBJ1-2; 10 nucleotides align to TRBD1. Germline V lookup: CDR1 MNHNS, CDR2 SASEGT. J lost 4 bases, V lost 4 bases, and 12 bases had no gene match. This CDR3 contains 17 residues.

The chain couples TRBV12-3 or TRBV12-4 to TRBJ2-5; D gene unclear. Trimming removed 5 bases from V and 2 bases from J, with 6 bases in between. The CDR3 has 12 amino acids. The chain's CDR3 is CASSHKQETQYF. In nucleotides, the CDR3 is TGTGCCAGCAGTCATAAACAAGAGACCCAGTACTTC.

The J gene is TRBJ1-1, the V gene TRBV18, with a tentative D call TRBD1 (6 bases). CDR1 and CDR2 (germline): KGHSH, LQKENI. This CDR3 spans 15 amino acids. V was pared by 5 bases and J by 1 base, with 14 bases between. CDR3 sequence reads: CASSTRQVGNTEAFF. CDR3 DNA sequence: TGTGCCAGCTCAACGAGACAGGTGGGGAACACTGAAGCTTTCTTT.

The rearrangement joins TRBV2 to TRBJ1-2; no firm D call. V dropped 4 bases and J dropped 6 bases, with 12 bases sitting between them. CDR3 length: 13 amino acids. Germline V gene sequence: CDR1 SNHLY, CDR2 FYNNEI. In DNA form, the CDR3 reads TGTGCCAGCAGTGTTTTAGCGGCAAATGGCTACACCTTC. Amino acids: CASSVLAANGYTF.

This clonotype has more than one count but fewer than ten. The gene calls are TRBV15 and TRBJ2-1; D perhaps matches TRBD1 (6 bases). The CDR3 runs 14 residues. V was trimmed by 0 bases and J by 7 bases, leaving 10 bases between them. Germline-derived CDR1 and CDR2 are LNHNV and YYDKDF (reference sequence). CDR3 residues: CATSRDRGKNEQFF. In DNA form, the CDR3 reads TGTGCCACCAGCAGAGACAGGGGCAAAAATGAGCAGTTCTTC.

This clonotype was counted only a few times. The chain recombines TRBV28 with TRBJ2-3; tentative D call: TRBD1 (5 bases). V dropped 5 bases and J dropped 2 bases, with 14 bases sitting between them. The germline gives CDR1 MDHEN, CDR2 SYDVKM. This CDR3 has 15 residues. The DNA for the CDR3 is TGTGCCAGCAGTCAAGTAGGGGATTACACAGATACGCAGTATTTT. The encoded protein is CASSQVGDYTDTQYF.

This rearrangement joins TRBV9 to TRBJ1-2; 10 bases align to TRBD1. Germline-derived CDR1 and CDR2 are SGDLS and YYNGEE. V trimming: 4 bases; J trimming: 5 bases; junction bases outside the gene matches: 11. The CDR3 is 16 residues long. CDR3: CASSPGVGQGFYGYTF. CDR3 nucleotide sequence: TGTGCCAGCAGCCCAGGAGTGGGACAGGGGTTTTATGGCTACACCTTC.

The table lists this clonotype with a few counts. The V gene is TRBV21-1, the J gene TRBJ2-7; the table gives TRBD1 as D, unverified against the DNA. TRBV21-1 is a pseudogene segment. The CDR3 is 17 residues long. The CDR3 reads CARSVARTGGYEDEQYF. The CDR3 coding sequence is TGTGCCAGGAGCGTTGCCCGGACAGGGGGCTATGAGGACGAGCAGTACTTC.

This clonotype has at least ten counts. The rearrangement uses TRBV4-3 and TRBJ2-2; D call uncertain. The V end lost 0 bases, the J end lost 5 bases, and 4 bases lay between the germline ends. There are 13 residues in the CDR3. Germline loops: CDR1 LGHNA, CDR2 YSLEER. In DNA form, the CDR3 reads TGCGCCAGCAGCCAAGATAGGACCGGGGAGCTGTTTTTT. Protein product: CASSQDRTGELFF.

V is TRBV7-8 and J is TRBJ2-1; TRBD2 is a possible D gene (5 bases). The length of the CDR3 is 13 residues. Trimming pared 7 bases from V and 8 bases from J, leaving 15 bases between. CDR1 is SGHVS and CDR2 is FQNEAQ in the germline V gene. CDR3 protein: CASTRSVAYEQFF. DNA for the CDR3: TGTGCCAGCACCCGGTCGGTAGCGTATGAGCAGTTCTTC.

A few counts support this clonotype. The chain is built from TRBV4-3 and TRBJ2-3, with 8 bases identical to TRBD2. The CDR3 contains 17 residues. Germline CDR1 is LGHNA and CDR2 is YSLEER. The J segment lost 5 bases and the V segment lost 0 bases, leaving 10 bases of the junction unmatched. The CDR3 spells CASSQDRPGGPGDTQYF. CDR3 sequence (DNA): TGCGCCAGCAGCCAAGATCGGCCGGGGGGGCCCGGAGATACGCAGTATTTT.

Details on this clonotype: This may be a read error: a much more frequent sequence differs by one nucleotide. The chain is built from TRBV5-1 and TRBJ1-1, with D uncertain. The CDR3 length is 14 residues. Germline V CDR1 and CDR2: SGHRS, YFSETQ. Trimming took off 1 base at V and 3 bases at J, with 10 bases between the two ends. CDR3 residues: CASSLKVVDTEAFF. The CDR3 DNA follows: TGCGCCAGCAGCTTGAAAGTGGTCGACACTGAAGCTTTCTTT.

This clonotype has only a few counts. The CDR3 DNA is TGTGCCAGCAGCCCCCGGACAGGGTCCCCTAATTCACCCCTCCACTTT. Amino acid sequence: CASSPRTGSPNSPLHF. The rearrangement uses TRBV7-2 and TRBJ1-6; 8 nucleotides line up with TRBD1. Germline V gives CDR1 SGHTA, CDR2 FQGNSA. The ends lost 5 bases at V and 6 bases at J; junction bases unmatched: 9. The CDR3 is made up of 16 amino acids. Drawing the rest from reference TRBV7-2 and TRBJ1-6, the complete variable domain is GAGVSQSPSNKVTEKGKDVELRCDPISGHTALYWYRQSLGQGLEFLIYFQGNSAPDKSGLPSDRFSAERTGGSVSTLTIQRTQQEDSAVYLCASSPRTGSPNSPLHFGNGTRLTVT.

CDR3 in amino acids: CSARRQETQYF. For the CDR3, the DNA is TGCAGTGCTAGGCGGCAAGAGACCCAGTACTTC. V and J are TRBV20-1 and TRBJ2-5; D call uncertain. From germline, CDR1 is DFQATT and CDR2 SNEGSKA (reference sequence). This CDR3 is 11 amino acids long. With 3 bases removed from V and 2 bases from J, the gap between germline ends came to 4 bases.

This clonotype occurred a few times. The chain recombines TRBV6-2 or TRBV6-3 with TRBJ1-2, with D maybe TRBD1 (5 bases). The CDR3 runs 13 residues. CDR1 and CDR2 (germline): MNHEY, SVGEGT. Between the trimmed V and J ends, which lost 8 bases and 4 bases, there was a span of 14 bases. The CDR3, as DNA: TGTGCCAGCCAACGGGACGGATCCTATGGCTACACCTTC. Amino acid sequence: CASQRDGSYGYTF.

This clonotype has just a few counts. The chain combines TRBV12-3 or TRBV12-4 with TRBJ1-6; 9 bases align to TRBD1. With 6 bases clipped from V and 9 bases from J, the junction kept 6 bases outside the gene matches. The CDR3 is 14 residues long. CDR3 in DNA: TGTGCCAGCAGCCGCCGGGACAGGGTTTCACCCCTCCACTTT. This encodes CASSRRDRVSPLHF.

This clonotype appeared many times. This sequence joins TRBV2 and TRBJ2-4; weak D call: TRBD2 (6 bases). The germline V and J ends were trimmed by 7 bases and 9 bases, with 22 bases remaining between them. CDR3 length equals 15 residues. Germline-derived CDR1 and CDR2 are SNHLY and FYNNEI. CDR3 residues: CASTLRGTKEGIQYF. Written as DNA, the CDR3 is TGTGCCAGCACCCTCCGGGGCACTAAGGAGGGCATTCAGTACTTC. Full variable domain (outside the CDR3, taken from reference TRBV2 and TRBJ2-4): EPEVTQTPSHQVTQMGQEVILRCVPISNHLYFYWYRQILGQKVEFLVSFYNNEISEKSEIFDDQFSVERPDGSNFTLKIRSTKLEDSAMYFCASTLRGTKEGIQYFGAGTRLSVL.

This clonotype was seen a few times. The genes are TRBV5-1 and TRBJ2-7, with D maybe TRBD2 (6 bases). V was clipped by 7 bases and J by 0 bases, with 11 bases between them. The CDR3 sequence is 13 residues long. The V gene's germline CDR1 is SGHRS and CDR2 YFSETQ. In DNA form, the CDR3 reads TGCGCCAGCCGGGAGTTGAGCTCCTACGAGCAGTACTTC. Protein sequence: CASRELSSYEQYF.

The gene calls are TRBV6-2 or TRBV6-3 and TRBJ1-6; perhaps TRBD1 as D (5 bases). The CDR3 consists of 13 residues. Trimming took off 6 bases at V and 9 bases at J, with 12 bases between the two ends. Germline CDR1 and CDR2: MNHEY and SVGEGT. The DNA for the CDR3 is TGTGCCAGCAGCTCCAGGGTGGCTTCACCCCTCCACTTT. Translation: CASSSRVASPLHF.

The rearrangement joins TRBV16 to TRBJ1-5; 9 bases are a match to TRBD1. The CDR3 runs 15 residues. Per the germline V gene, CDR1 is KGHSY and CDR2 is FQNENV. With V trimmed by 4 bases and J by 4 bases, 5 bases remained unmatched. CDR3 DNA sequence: TGTGCCAGCAGCCGAAGGGACAGGGCAAATCAGCCCCAGCATTTT. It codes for CASSRRDRANQPQHF. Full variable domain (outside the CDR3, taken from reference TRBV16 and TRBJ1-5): GEEVAQTPKHLVRGEGQKAKLYCAPIKGHSYVFWYQQVLKNEFKFLISFQNENVFDETGMPKERFSAKCLPNSPCSLEIQATKLEDSAVYFCASSRRDRANQPQHFGDGTRLSIL.

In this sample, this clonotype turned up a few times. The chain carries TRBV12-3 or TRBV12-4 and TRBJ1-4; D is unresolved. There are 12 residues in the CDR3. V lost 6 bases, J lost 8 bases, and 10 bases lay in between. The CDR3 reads CASRTGLEKLFF. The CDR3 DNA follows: TGTGCCAGCAGGACCGGGCTAGAAAAACTGTTTTTT.

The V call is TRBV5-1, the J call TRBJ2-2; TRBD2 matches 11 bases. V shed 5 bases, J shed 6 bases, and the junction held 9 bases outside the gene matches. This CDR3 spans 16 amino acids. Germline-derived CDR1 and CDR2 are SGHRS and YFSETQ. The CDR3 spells CASRPLAGDPSGELFF. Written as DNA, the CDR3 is TGCGCCAGCAGACCACTAGCGGGAGACCCGTCCGGGGAGCTGTTTTTT.

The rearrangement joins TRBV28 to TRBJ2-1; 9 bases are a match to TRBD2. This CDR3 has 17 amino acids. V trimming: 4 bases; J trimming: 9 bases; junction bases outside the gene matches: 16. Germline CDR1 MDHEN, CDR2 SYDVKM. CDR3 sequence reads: CASSSISSGSVWIEQFF. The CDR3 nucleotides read TGTGCCAGCAGTTCGATCAGTAGCGGGAGTGTCTGGATTGAGCAGTTCTTC.